Listed below are T cell receptor beta chains from one sample, sequenced in a study of metastatic and nonmetastatic thyroid tumors. Through MiXCR, TCRdb re-clonotyped the PCR reads. The sample includes under 25,000 clones, more than 10% of them seen just once. The source material was blood. The receptors shown here come from a female donor with papillary thyroid cancer or a benign thyroid nodule (not recorded which). Some clones in this sample may be carry-over from other donors' samples. Both conserved end residues are part of each CDR3. A D gene is named only where the DNA matches it firmly. A row's size may be missing; if present it is once, few, many or a size class.

D gene: -
clone size: many
V gene: TRBV30
J gene: TRBJ2-1
CDR3 protein: CAWSGGGSYNEQFF
CDR3 DNA: TGTGCCTGGAGCGGGGGTGGGTCCTACAATGAGCAGTTCTTC

D gene: -
clone size: -
V gene: TRBV11-1
J gene: TRBJ1-2
CDR3 protein: CASSPGRNYGYTF
CDR3 DNA: TGTGCCAGCAGTCCCGGCCGGAACTATGGCTACACCTTC

D gene: TRBD1
clone size: many
V gene: TRBV20-1
J gene: TRBJ2-7
CDR3 protein: CSARGDRGTPYEQYF
CDR3 DNA: TGCAGTGCTAGGGGCGACAGGGGGACCCCCTACGAGCAGTACTTC

D gene: -
clone size: many
V gene: TRBV6-2/TRBV6-3
J gene: TRBJ2-7
CDR3 protein: CASSSQQGPYEQYF
CDR3 DNA: TGTGCCAGCAGTTCCCAACAGGGACCCTACGAGCAGTACTTC

D gene: -
clone size: few
V gene: TRBV6-2/TRBV6-3
J gene: TRBJ2-1
CDR3 protein: CASSHPGSYNEKLF
CDR3 DNA: TGTGCCAGCAGTCACCCGGGTAGCTACAATGAGAAGCTCTTC

D gene: TRBD2
clone size: many
V gene: TRBV11-2
J gene: TRBJ2-2
CDR3 protein: CASSLGDGLAPTGELFF
CDR3 DNA: TGTGCCAGCAGCTTAGGAGACGGACTAGCTCCCACCGGGGAGCTGTTTTTT

D gene: -
clone size: many
V gene: TRBV18
J gene: TRBJ2-7
CDR3 protein: CASSPRPAGEQYF
CDR3 DNA: TGTGCCAGCTCACCACGTCCCGCGGGGGAGCAGTACTTC

D gene: -
clone size: medium-sized
V gene: TRBV6-1
J gene: TRBJ2-1
CDR3 protein: CASSEYGGTYNEQFF
CDR3 DNA: TGTGCCAGCAGTGAATACGGGGGTACCTACAATGAGCAGTTCTTC

D gene: TRBD2
clone size: many
V gene: TRBV24-1
J gene: TRBJ2-1
CDR3 protein: CATSDLAASYNEQFF
CDR3 DNA: TGTGCCACCAGTGATCTAGCGGCCTCCTACAATGAGCAGTTCTTC

D gene: -
clone size: -
V gene: TRBV2
J gene: TRBJ1-2
CDR3 protein: CPSMRTTYGYTF
CDR3 DNA: TGTCCCAGCATGAGAACTACCTATGGCTACACCTTC

D gene: -
clone size: many
V gene: TRBV6-5
J gene: TRBJ2-7
CDR3 protein: CASSYSIDALPYEQYF
CDR3 DNA: TGTGCCAGCAGTTACTCGATCGATGCCCTCCCCTACGAGCAGTACTTC

D gene: TRBD2
clone size: -
V gene: TRBV6-2/TRBV6-3
J gene: TRBJ2-7
CDR3 protein: CASSYPAGGNEQYF
CDR3 DNA: TGTGCCAGCAGTTACCCAGCGGGAGGGAACGAGCAGTACTTC

D gene: -
clone size: -
V gene: TRBV15
J gene: TRBJ1-2
CDR3 protein: CATSRDTQAGGYTF
CDR3 DNA: TGTGCCACCAGCAGAGATACCCAGGCGGGCGGCTACACCTTC

D gene: TRBD1
clone size: -
V gene: TRBV5-1
J gene: TRBJ2-7
CDR3 protein: CASSLPGTGGWSYEQYF
CDR3 DNA: TGCGCCAGCAGCCTCCCCGGGACAGGGGGCTGGTCCTACGAGCAGTACTTC

D gene: -
clone size: many
V gene: TRBV12-3/TRBV12-4
J gene: TRBJ1-2
CDR3 protein: CASSSRDAASNYGYTF
CDR3 DNA: TGTGCCAGCAGTTCCAGGGATGCGGCATCTAACTATGGCTACACCTTC

D gene: -
clone size: medium-sized
V gene: TRBV13
J gene: TRBJ2-7
CDR3 protein: CASSLGSYEQYF
CDR3 DNA: TGTGCCAGCAGCTTAGGGTCCTACGAGCAGTACTTC

D gene: -
clone size: many
V gene: TRBV7-8
J gene: TRBJ2-2
CDR3 protein: CASSPGIAGELFF
CDR3 DNA: TGTGCCAGCAGCCCAGGCATTGCCGGGGAGCTGTTTTTT

D gene: -
clone size: many
V gene: TRBV4-3
J gene: TRBJ2-5
CDR3 protein: CASSPTGRETQYF
CDR3 DNA: TGCGCCAGCAGCCCGACCGGTAGGGAGACCCAGTACTTC

D gene: -
clone size: many
V gene: TRBV7-3
J gene: TRBJ2-1
CDR3 protein: CASSLSGGLHNEQFF
CDR3 DNA: TGTGCCAGCAGCTTAAGTGGAGGGCTTCACAATGAGCAGTTCTTC

D gene: -
clone size: many
V gene: TRBV30
J gene: TRBJ2-7
CDR3 protein: CAWSPSWGEQYF
CDR3 DNA: TGTGCCTGGAGCCCTTCGTGGGGCGAGCAGTACTTC

D gene: -
clone size: many
V gene: TRBV19
J gene: TRBJ1-1
CDR3 protein: CASTVRLGGLAVTEAFF
CDR3 DNA: TGTGCCAGTACCGTGAGGTTGGGGGGATTAGCGGTCACTGAAGCTTTCTTT

D gene: -
clone size: -
V gene: TRBV7-2
J gene: TRBJ2-1
CDR3 protein: CASSAQVGEEQFF
CDR3 DNA: TGTGCCAGCAGTGCCCAAGTGGGAGAGGAGCAGTTCTTC

D gene: TRBD1
clone size: many
V gene: TRBV5-1
J gene: TRBJ1-2
CDR3 protein: CASSATGGDYGYTF
CDR3 DNA: TGCGCCAGCAGCGCGACAGGGGGCGACTATGGCTACACCTTC

D gene: -
clone size: many
V gene: TRBV6-1
J gene: TRBJ2-5
CDR3 protein: CATTVSNTETQYF
CDR3 DNA: TGTGCCACAACGGTCTCTAACACAGAGACCCAGTACTTC

D gene: TRBD1
clone size: many
V gene: TRBV20-1
J gene: TRBJ2-7
CDR3 protein: CSAPIEGQGTYEQYF
CDR3 DNA: TGCAGTGCTCCGATAGAGGGACAGGGAACCTACGAGCAGTACTTC

D gene: -
clone size: many
V gene: TRBV5-1
J gene: TRBJ2-1
CDR3 protein: CASSPYSDTNEQFF
CDR3 DNA: TGCGCCAGCAGCCCCTACTCCGACACAAATGAGCAGTTCTTC

D gene: -
clone size: many
V gene: TRBV20-1
J gene: TRBJ2-2
CDR3 protein: CSARHTLTGELFF
CDR3 DNA: TGCAGTGCTAGACATACACTCACCGGGGAGCTGTTTTTT

D gene: -
clone size: -
V gene: TRBV7-2
J gene: TRBJ2-7
CDR3 protein: CASSFSGDISYEQYF
CDR3 DNA: TGTGCCAGCAGCTTCTCCGGGGATATCTCCTACGAGCAGTACTTC

D gene: -
clone size: many
V gene: TRBV6-1
J gene: TRBJ2-7
CDR3 protein: CASTTTETYEQYF
CDR3 DNA: TGTGCCAGCACCACGACAGAGACCTACGAGCAGTACTTC

D gene: -
clone size: many
V gene: TRBV20-1
J gene: TRBJ2-1
CDR3 protein: CSARGVRNEQFF
CDR3 DNA: TGCAGTGCTAGAGGGGTTAGAAATGAGCAGTTCTTC

D gene: TRBD1
clone size: -
V gene: TRBV2
J gene: TRBJ2-5
CDR3 protein: CASSGTGGAETQYF
CDR3 DNA: TGTGCCAGTTCCGGGACAGGGGGCGCGGAGACCCAGTACTTC

D gene: -
clone size: many
V gene: TRBV14
J gene: TRBJ2-1
CDR3 protein: CASSQIRERLFF
CDR3 DNA: TGTGCCAGCAGCCAGATACGGGAGCGACTGTTCTTC

D gene: -
clone size: -
V gene: TRBV20-1
J gene: TRBJ2-5
CDR3 protein: CSASSLLGVPGAQYF
CDR3 DNA: TGCAGTGCGAGTAGCCTGTTAGGGGTGCCCGGGGCCCAGTACTTC

D gene: -
clone size: many
V gene: TRBV3-1
J gene: TRBJ2-7
CDR3 protein: CASSQGVDRGVYEQYF
CDR3 DNA: TGTGCCAGCAGCCAAGGGGTGGACAGAGGGGTCTACGAGCAGTACTTC

D gene: -
clone size: few
V gene: TRBV28
J gene: TRBJ2-4
CDR3 protein: CASSRRSGAKNIQYF
CDR3 DNA: TGTGCCAGCAGTCGGAGGTCGGGGGCCAAAAACATTCAGTACTTC

D gene: TRBD1
clone size: medium-sized
V gene: TRBV6-1
J gene: TRBJ1-6
CDR3 protein: CASSGPTGGSDSPLHF
CDR3 DNA: TGTGCCAGCAGTGGACCAACAGGGGGCAGCGATTCACCCCTCCACTTT

D gene: -
clone size: many
V gene: TRBV10-3
J gene: TRBJ2-2
CDR3 protein: CAISGEANTGELFF
CDR3 DNA: TGTGCCATCAGTGGGGAAGCGAACACCGGGGAGCTGTTTTTT

D gene: TRBD1
clone size: many
V gene: TRBV18
J gene: TRBJ2-2
CDR3 protein: CASSPRDRTLNTGELFF
CDR3 DNA: TGTGCCAGCTCACCAAGGGACAGGACGCTCAACACCGGGGAGCTGTTTTTT

D gene: TRBD2
clone size: -
V gene: TRBV7-6
J gene: TRBJ2-5
CDR3 protein: CASSFTPAGGYQETLYF
CDR3 DNA: TGTGCCAGCAGCTTTACGCCTGCGGGGGGATACCAAGAGACCTTGTACTTC

D gene: TRBD2
clone size: many
V gene: TRBV6-1
J gene: TRBJ2-7
CDR3 protein: CASSPKGTSELEQYF
CDR3 DNA: TGTGCCAGCAGCCCGAAGGGGACTAGCGAACTCGAGCAGTACTTC

D gene: -
clone size: -
V gene: TRBV20-1
J gene: TRBJ2-7
CDR3 protein: CSARGVLWQYF
CDR3 DNA: TGCAGTGCTAGAGGAGTTTTGTGGCAGTACTTC

D gene: TRBD1
clone size: many
V gene: TRBV5-1
J gene: TRBJ2-5
CDR3 protein: CASSLAPGGFETQYF
CDR3 DNA: TGCGCCAGCAGCTTGGCGCCAGGGGGATTCGAGACCCAGTACTTC

D gene: TRBD2
clone size: many
V gene: TRBV14
J gene: TRBJ2-1
CDR3 protein: CASSYRTSVYNEQFF
CDR3 DNA: TGTGCCAGCAGCTACCGGACTAGCGTCTACAATGAGCAGTTCTTC

D gene: TRBD1
clone size: -
V gene: TRBV2
J gene: TRBJ1-4
CDR3 protein: CARSYRGDEKLFF
CDR3 DNA: TGTGCCAGATCGTACAGGGGAGATGAAAAACTGTTTTTT

D gene: -
clone size: many
V gene: TRBV30
J gene: TRBJ1-5
CDR3 protein: CAWSARDKNQPQHF
CDR3 DNA: TGTGCCTGGAGTGCGAGGGATAAAAATCAGCCCCAGCATTTT

D gene: TRBD2
clone size: medium-sized
V gene: TRBV6-1
J gene: TRBJ2-1
CDR3 protein: CASSEGVAGNNEQFF
CDR3 DNA: TGTGCCAGCAGTGAAGGGGTAGCGGGAAACAATGAGCAGTTCTTC

D gene: -
clone size: many
V gene: TRBV19
J gene: TRBJ2-1
CDR3 protein: CASKAGTRYNEQFF
CDR3 DNA: TGTGCCAGTAAGGCTGGGACTCGGTACAATGAGCAGTTCTTC

D gene: -
clone size: many
V gene: TRBV6-2/TRBV6-3
J gene: TRBJ1-2
CDR3 protein: CASTRDTGRHGYTF
CDR3 DNA: TGTGCCAGCACGCGGGACACCGGGCGTCATGGCTACACCTTC

D gene: -
clone size: -
V gene: TRBV4-2
J gene: TRBJ1-1
CDR3 protein: CASSLTESPAAAGFTEAFF
CDR3 DNA: TGTGCCAGCAGCCTCACAGAGTCGCCCGCCGCAGCGGGTTTCACTGAAGCTTTCTTT

D gene: TRBD2
clone size: -
V gene: TRBV6-1
J gene: TRBJ2-7
CDR3 protein: CASSRSTSGKTYEQYF
CDR3 DNA: TGTGCCAGCAGCCGTTCAACTAGCGGTAAAACCTACGAGCAGTACTTC

D gene: -
clone size: many
V gene: TRBV11-3
J gene: TRBJ2-1
CDR3 protein: CASSQSDGSYNEQFF
CDR3 DNA: TGTGCCAGCAGCCAGTCAGATGGGTCCTACAATGAGCAGTTCTTC

D gene: -
clone size: few
V gene: TRBV28
J gene: TRBJ2-3
CDR3 protein: CASILSETGWGRDTQYF
CDR3 DNA: TGTGCCAGCATTTTGAGTGAAACGGGCTGGGGTCGGGATACGCAGTATTTT

D gene: -
clone size: many
V gene: TRBV2
J gene: TRBJ2-5
CDR3 protein: CASQTDQETQYF
CDR3 DNA: TGTGCCAGCCAGACAGATCAAGAGACCCAGTACTTC

D gene: -
clone size: many
V gene: TRBV4-2
J gene: TRBJ1-1
CDR3 protein: CASSQVRSYMDTEAFF
CDR3 DNA: TGTGCCAGCAGCCAAGTAAGATCCTATATGGACACTGAAGCTTTCTTT

D gene: -
clone size: many
V gene: TRBV4-3
J gene: TRBJ1-2
CDR3 protein: CASSQVRLSNYGYTF
CDR3 DNA: TGCGCCAGCAGCCAGGTCCGACTTTCTAACTATGGCTACACCTTC

D gene: TRBD1
clone size: medium-sized
V gene: TRBV30
J gene: TRBJ2-6
CDR3 protein: CAWRAWDRGSGANVLTF
CDR3 DNA: TGTGCCTGGAGAGCGTGGGACAGGGGAAGTGGGGCCAACGTCCTGACTTTC

D gene: TRBD2
clone size: many
V gene: TRBV27
J gene: TRBJ2-5
CDR3 protein: CASSLGGRAWGTQYF
CDR3 DNA: TGTGCCAGCAGTTTAGGCGGGAGGGCCTGGGGGACCCAGTACTTC

D gene: -
clone size: many
V gene: TRBV12-3/TRBV12-4
J gene: TRBJ1-1
CDR3 protein: CASSLVGARTEAFF
CDR3 DNA: TGTGCCAGCAGTTTAGTCGGGGCGCGGACTGAAGCTTTCTTT

D gene: -
clone size: medium-sized
V gene: TRBV20-1
J gene: TRBJ1-6
CDR3 protein: CSAYPNRRSSYNSPLHF
CDR3 DNA: TGCAGTGCTTACCCCAACAGGAGAAGCTCCTATAATTCACCCCTCCACTTT

D gene: -
clone size: -
V gene: TRBV11-2
J gene: TRBJ1-2
CDR3 protein: CASSLPGASGGYTF
CDR3 DNA: TGTGCCAGCAGCTTACCCGGGGCCAGCGGGGGCTACACCTTC